These 23 T cell receptor beta chains originate from one sample sequenced in a study of cytomegalovirus exposure and HLA in healthy donors. The PCR was carried out with 60 Vbeta primers and 13 Jbeta primers. Libraries were prepared by immunoSEQ multiplex PCR; TCRdb keeps only in-frame clonotypes and omits some of them. Of roughly 120,000 clones listed, approximately 72% are singletons. The sequenced sample was PBMCs. Every receptor here comes from a woman aged 40 to 55 in good health and CMV-seropositive.

In its sample, this clone was seen once. V gene TRBV10-1 combines with J gene TRBJ2-7, with 11 bases aligning to TRBD2. This CDR3 spans 19 amino acids. Looked up from germline, CDR1 is WNHNN and CDR2 is SYGVQD (reference sequence). With V trimmed by 7 bases and J by 0 bases, 17 bases remained unmatched. The CDR3 sequence is CASIVLAGASFFHSYEQYF. CDR3 DNA: TGCGCCAGCATTGTACTAGCGGGGGCCTCCTTCTTTCACTCCTACGAGCAGTACTTC.

Points on this clone: At one boundary the junction diverges from the germline segment, which might be a read error. The chain is built from TRBV4-1 and TRBJ1-1; 9 nucleotides align to TRBD1. The CDR3 covers 15 residues. Germline CDR1 MGHRA, CDR2 YSYEKL. The CDR3: CASGQGQGLHTEAFF. The CDR3 DNA sequence: TGCGCCAGCGGCCAGGGACAGGGTTTGCACACTGAAGCTTTCTTT.

The chain uses TRBV7-9 and TRBJ1-3; tentatively, D is TRBD1 (5 bases). The CDR3 sequence is 14 residues long. The germline gives CDR1 SEHNR, CDR2 FQNEAQ (reference sequence). V was shortened by 5 bases and J by 8 bases, with 16 bases between the two germline ends. CDR3 DNA sequence: TGTGCCAGCAGCACCCAACGGTTAGGGGACACCATATATTTT. Translated, it gives CASSTQRLGDTIYF.

Only a few counts were recorded for this clone. The V and J genes are TRBV5-4 and TRBJ1-2; D is possibly TRBD1 (6 bases). Trimming took 0 bases from V and 4 from J, leaving 16 bases between them. Germline V lookup: CDR1 SGHNT, CDR2 YYREEE (reference sequence). The CDR3 is 16 residues long. CDR3 protein: CASSLAEGEKGYGYTF. The CDR3 DNA follows: TGTGCCAGCAGCTTGGCCGAGGGGGAAAAGGGCTATGGCTACACCTTC.

This clone is a singleton in its sample. The V call is TRBV9, the J call TRBJ2-2, with a tentative D call TRBD1 (5 bases). Trimming took off 0 bases at V and 2 bases at J, with 8 bases between the two ends. Germline V lookup: CDR1 SGDLS, CDR2 YYNGEE. CDR3 length: 15 residues. CDR3: CASSVGQLNTGELFF. CDR3 nucleotide sequence: TGTGCCAGCAGCGTAGGACAGCTCAACACCGGGGAGCTGTTTTTT.

The table lists this clone with a few counts. The rearrangement links TRBV6-7 to TRBJ2-7, with 10 bases that match TRBD1. TRBV6-7 is recorded as an ORF, its role being uncertain. This CDR3 is 15 amino acids long. V was clipped by 6 bases and J by 2 bases; unmatched bases: 7. CDR3 sequence: CASSRQDRGAYEQYF. The CDR3, as DNA: TGTGCCAGCAGCCGCCAGGACAGGGGGGCCTACGAGCAGTACTTC.

V gene TRBV29-1 combines with J gene TRBJ2-7; D not certain. V lost 7 bases and J 0 bases, leaving 22 bases between the germline ends. Germline V gene sequence: CDR1 SQVTM, CDR2 ANQGSEA. CDR3 length: 16 amino acids. The CDR3 loop is CSALTASPRSSYEQYF. The CDR3 nucleotides read TGCAGCGCCCTAACCGCTAGTCCTCGGAGCTCCTACGAGCAGTACTTC.

The chain couples TRBV2 to TRBJ2-5, with 10 bases that match TRBD2. The CDR3 spans 15 residues. Unmatched junction bases numbered 10, after V lost 7 bases and J lost 5 bases. Germline CDR1 SNHLY, CDR2 FYNNEI. This CDR3 is CASKLAGAMGETQYF. CDR3 DNA: TGTGCCAGCAAGCTAGCGGGGGCTATGGGGGAGACCCAGTACTTC.

The gene calls are TRBV9 and TRBJ2-1; TRBD2 matches at 11 bases. Per the germline V gene, CDR1 is SGDLS and CDR2 is YYNGEE. The CDR3 runs to 19 residues. Trimming cost V 4 bases and J 1 base; bases outside gene matches: 13. CDR3 protein: CASSPGLAGDIASYNEQFF. The CDR3 DNA sequence: TGTGCCAGCAGCCCAGGACTAGCGGGTGACATAGCATCCTACAATGAGCAGTTCTTC.

The gene calls are TRBV7-9 and TRBJ2-2; TRBD2 is a possible D gene (7 bases). The CDR3 covers 15 residues. V was shortened by 1 base and J by 5 bases, with 11 bases between the two germline ends. Per germline, CDR1 SEHNR and CDR2 FQNEAQ (reference sequence). DNA of the CDR3: TGTGCCAGCAGCTTAGATCGGGGGGCTACCGGGGAGCTGTTTTTT. Translation gives CASSLDRGATGELFF.

This chain links TRBV7-2 with TRBJ2-1; 10 bases are shared with TRBD2. The CDR3 spans 16 residues. The germline gives CDR1 SGHTA, CDR2 FQGNSA. The V and J ends lost 4 bases and 4 bases, in that order; junction bases with no gene match: 7. The CDR3 is CASSWIAGGPYNEQFF. As DNA, the CDR3 is TGTGCCAGCAGCTGGATAGCGGGGGGACCTTACAATGAGCAGTTCTTC.

Comments on this clone: Other DNA sequences in the sample encode the same CDR3. The rearrangement joins TRBV9 to TRBJ1-6; D not resolved. This CDR3 region has 14 residues. V was shortened by 0 bases and J by 7 bases, with 8 bases between the two germline ends. Looked up from germline, CDR1 is SGDLS and CDR2 is YYNGEE. CDR3: CASSVGTGNSPLHF. CDR3 coding DNA: TGTGCCAGCAGCGTAGGGACGGGAAATTCACCCCTCCACTTT.

This chain joins TRBV2 and TRBJ1-5; TRBD1 agrees at 7 bases. Looked up from germline, CDR1 is SNHLY and CDR2 is FYNNEI. Unmatched junction bases numbered 4, after V lost 6 bases and J lost 2 bases. The length of the CDR3 is 14 residues. The CDR3 sequence is CASSRGQGNQPQHF. DNA of the CDR3: TGTGCCAGCAGCCGAGGACAGGGCAATCAGCCCCAGCATTTT.

V gene TRBV5-1 combines with J gene TRBJ2-7, with a tentative D call TRBD2 (6 bases). The CDR3 extends over 16 amino acids. CDR1 and CDR2 from the germline V gene are SGHRS and YFSETQ. Trimming took 0 bases from V and 0 from J, leaving 13 bases between them. The CDR3 DNA sequence: TGCGCCAGCAGCTTGGGAGTGGGGAGGATCTCCTACGAGCAGTACTTC. Amino acid sequence: CASSLGVGRISYEQYF.

The V call is TRBV10-3, the J call TRBJ1-1, with a tentative D call TRBD1 (6 bases). The CDR3 consists of 12 residues. V was cut by 8 bases and J by 1 base, with 8 bases left in between. CDR1 and CDR2 from the germline V gene are ENHRY and SYGVKD. The CDR3 bases are TGTGCCATCCAGGGGCGGAACACTGAAGCTTTCTTT. Protein sequence: CAIQGRNTEAFF.

This clone was detected once. This rearrangement joins TRBV6-1 to TRBJ2-3; D is undetermined. Germline V CDR1 and CDR2: MNHNS, SASEGT. The CDR3 covers 12 residues. Trimming removed 6 bases at V and 2 bases at J, with 6 bases between. The CDR3 loop reads CASSDNTDTQYF. In nucleotides, the CDR3 is TGTGCCAGCAGCGACAACACAGATACGCAGTATTTT.

This clone is a singleton in its sample. CDR3 residues: CASRPSGTSSYEQYF. CDR3 coding DNA: TGTGCCAGCAGACCCTCCGGGACATCTTCCTACGAGCAGTACTTC. The genes are TRBV6-5 and TRBJ2-7; perhaps TRBD1 as D (6 bases). Germline loops: CDR1 MNHEY, CDR2 SVGAGI. The CDR3 runs to 15 residues. The V and J ends lost 6 bases and 1 base respectively, with 16 bases between them.

V usage is TRBV6-6 and J usage is TRBJ2-2; D is possibly TRBD1 (5 bases). This CDR3 is 15 amino acids long. The germline V gene has CDR1 MNHNY and CDR2 SVGAGI (reference sequence). The V and J ends lost 0 bases and 1 base respectively, with 6 bases between them. In DNA, the CDR3 is TGTGCCAGCAGTTACTCTGGACAGAACACCGGGGAGCTGTTTTTT. The encoded protein is CASSYSGQNTGELFF.

V gene TRBV2 combines with J gene TRBJ2-7; D ambiguous. Per germline, CDR1 SNHLY and CDR2 FYNNEI. Trimming left V 4 bases short and J 3 bases short, with 10 bases between. The CDR3 extends over 13 amino acids. Here the CDR3 reads CASSVDFSYEQYF. CDR3 nucleotide sequence: TGTGCCAGCAGTGTCGACTTTAGCTACGAGCAGTACTTC. Looking up the rest from reference TRBV2 and TRBJ2-7 gives the full variable domain: EPEVTQTPSHQVTQMGQEVILRCVPISNHLYFYWYRQILGQKVEFLVSFYNNEISEKSEIFDDQFSVERPDGSNFTLKIRSTKLEDSAMYFCASSVDFSYEQYFGPGTRLTVT.

The chain couples TRBV9 to TRBJ2-5; unclear D gene. The length of the CDR3 is 13 residues. CDR1 is SGDLS, CDR2 YYNGEE, per germline. Deletions cut 0 bases from V and 1 base from J, with 4 bases between. The CDR3 region is CASSVVSQETQYF. The CDR3 nucleotides read TGTGCCAGCAGCGTAGTATCCCAAGAGACCCAGTACTTC.

This clone appeared once. The genes are TRBV5-1 and TRBJ1-1; 10 bases align to TRBD1. V dropped 4 bases and J dropped 0; count of bases not matched to a gene: 12. The CDR3 covers 18 residues. Germline CDR1 SGHRS, CDR2 YFSETQ. The CDR3 DNA reads as TGCGCCAGCAGCCCGACTAAGGGGACAGGGGCGATGAACACTGAAGCTTTCTTT. Translating gives CASSPTKGTGAMNTEAFF.

The chain links TRBV7-9 to TRBJ1-1; D gene uncertain. CDR1 and CDR2 (germline): SEHNR, FQNEAQ (reference sequence). CDR3 length: 15 amino acids. V lost 0 bases and J lost 1, with 9 bases in between. This chain's CDR3 is CASSLAGEANTEAFF. In DNA form, the CDR3 reads TGTGCCAGCAGCTTAGCAGGCGAGGCGAACACTGAAGCTTTCTTT.

The chain uses TRBV5-1 and TRBJ2-5; 10 bases map to TRBD1. V shed 4 bases, J shed 1 base, and the junction held 7 bases outside the gene matches. Germline CDR1 reads SGHRS; CDR2 reads YFSETQ. The CDR3 is made up of 16 amino acids. Here the CDR3 DNA reads TGCGCCAGCAGCGCGGGGACAGGGGATGGCCAAGAGACCCAGTACTTC. Residues: CASSAGTGDGQETQYF.